Listed here is a single TCR beta chain. The antigen is not known. This sample was included in a study of cytomegalovirus exposure and HLA in healthy donors. Findings and limits, study-wide: Some TCR beta chains (roughly 160 of them) were listed as cytomegalovirus-associated. Within an earlier analysis, most TCR beta V segments proved productive either about 90% or about 30% of the time. Roughly even sequencing depth across donors was the assumption behind the presence/absence analyses.

Healthy bone marrow donors made up the donor group. This CDR3 is built from 13 residues. Germline lookup yields CDR1 SGHAT and CDR2 FQDESV (reference sequence). V was shortened by 2 bases and J by 6 bases, with 11 bases between the two germline ends. PCR was performed using 60 Vbeta and 13 Jbeta primers. The data were produced by immunoSEQ multiplex PCR, yet TCRdb's version contains in-frame clones alone and is incomplete. The data show 120,000 or so clones, with 83% seen just once and roughly 20% held by the top ten. The chain is built from TRBV11-1 and TRBJ2-7; D not resolved. The sequence was collected from a man aged 18 to 35 in good health and CMV-seropositive. The source material was PBMCs. Here the CDR3 DNA reads TGTGCCAGCAGCTTACGACTTTCGGGCGAGCAGTACTTC. It translates to CASSLRLSGEQYF.